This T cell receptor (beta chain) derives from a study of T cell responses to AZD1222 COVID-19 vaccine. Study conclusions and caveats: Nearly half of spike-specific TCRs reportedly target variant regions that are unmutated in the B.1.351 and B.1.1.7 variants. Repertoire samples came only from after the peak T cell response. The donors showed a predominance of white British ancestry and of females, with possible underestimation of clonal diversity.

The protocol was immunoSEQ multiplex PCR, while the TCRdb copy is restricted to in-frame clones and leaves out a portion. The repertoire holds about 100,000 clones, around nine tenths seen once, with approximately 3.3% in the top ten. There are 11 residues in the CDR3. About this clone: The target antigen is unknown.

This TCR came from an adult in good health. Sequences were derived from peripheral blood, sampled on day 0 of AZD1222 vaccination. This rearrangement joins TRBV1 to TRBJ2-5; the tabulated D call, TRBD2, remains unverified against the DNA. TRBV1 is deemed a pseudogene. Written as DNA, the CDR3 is TGCATATCGGCGGTCCAAGAGACCCAGTACTTC. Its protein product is CISAVQETQYF.